The 8 T cell receptor beta chains presented below share a single source sample, sequenced in a study of blood T cells in healthy people across ages. For the second PCR, which ran for about 7 to 11 cycles, a sample-barcoded 5' primer and a J-beta primer mix were used. TCRdb re-analysed the 5' RACE reads in MiXCR, keeping a single row per CDR3 protein. The table includes about 1.6 million distinct CDR3 sequences, approximately 32% detected once. The sequencing input was blood. Every receptor here comes from a woman aged 25 to 39 in good health.

This clonotype was recorded a few times. The J gene is TRBJ2-5, the V gene TRBV7-3, with 12 bases fitting TRBD2. This CDR3 has 19 amino acids. Germline assignment: CDR1 SGHTA and CDR2 FQGTGA. Trimming cost V 1 base and J 1 base; bases outside gene matches: 10. The CDR3 DNA reads TGTGCCAGCAGCTTAAGAACCCCGACTAGCGGGGGTCGCCAAGAGACCCAGTACTTC. Translating it yields CASSLRTPTSGGRQETQYF.

To note about this clonotype: A read error may produce the germline difference seen at one junction end. This chain connects TRBV6-5 to TRBJ2-1, with 11 bases aligning to TRBD2. Germline CDR1 MNHEY, CDR2 SVGAGI. The CDR3 is 19 amino acids. CDR3 region: CAGSYSVAGGLGYGNEQFF. The CDR3 nucleotides are TGTGCCGGCAGTTACTCTGTAGCGGGAGGGCTCGGATATGGGAATGAGCAGTTCTTC.

The V gene is TRBV6-6, the J gene TRBJ2-1, with 7 nucleotides matching TRBD1. Germline V gives CDR1 MNHNY, CDR2 SVGAGI (reference sequence). The CDR3 covers 15 residues. Germline trimming cut 2 bases from V and 5 bases from J; bases unmatched to any gene: 6. CDR3 nucleotide sequence: TGTGCCAGCAGTTACGGACAGGTCATCCACAATGAGCAGTTCTTC. Its protein product is CASSYGQVIHNEQFF.

This chain uses TRBV7-8 with TRBJ2-2; no clear D. This CDR3 has 14 amino acids. V was clipped by 5 bases and J by 12 bases, with 19 bases between them. CDR1 is SGHVS, CDR2 FQNEAQ, per germline. CDR3 in DNA: TGTGCCAGCAGCGAACATCCTGGGGTACCTCAGCTGTTTTTT. Amino acids: CASSEHPGVPQLFF.

The chain combines TRBV7-9 with TRBJ1-2; unclear D gene. Germline V gene data show CDR1 as SEHNR and CDR2 as FQNEAQ (reference sequence). The V and J ends lost 3 bases and 5 bases respectively, with 7 bases between them. There are 12 residues in the CDR3. CDR3 amino acids: CASSLAMYGYTF. The CDR3 DNA reads as TGTGCCAGCAGCTTGGCCATGTATGGCTACACCTTC.

This clonotype showed up many times. The rearrangement joins TRBV7-9 to TRBJ2-7, with D possibly TRBD2 on 5 matching bases. The CDR3 runs 12 residues. In germline, CDR1 is SEHNR, CDR2 FQNEAQ (reference sequence). V was pared by 9 bases and J by 7 bases, with 16 bases between. CDR3 residues: CASSPGLQEQYF. DNA of the CDR3: TGTGCCAGTTCTCCGGGGTTGCAAGAGCAGTACTTC.

With regard to this clonotype: Because the CDR3 is missing its conserved closing phenylalanine or tryptophan, this is likely a read error. Here the CDR3 reads CASSWRTVVELNSPLHV. The CDR3 DNA sequence: TGTGCCAGCAGCTGGCGGACAGTGGTAGAACTGAATTCACCCCTCCACGTT. The gene calls are TRBV5-5 and TRBJ1-6; D is possibly TRBD1 (6 bases). The CDR3 runs 17 residues. Deletions cut 3 bases from V and 7 bases from J, with 20 bases between. The germline gives CDR1 SGHKS, CDR2 YYEKEE (reference sequence).

The CDR3, as DNA: TGTGCCAGCGGAAACGGACTAGCGGGGGTATACAATGAGCAGTTCTTC. This translates into CASGNGLAGVYNEQFF. V is TRBV12-3 or TRBV12-4 and J is TRBJ2-1, with 13 bases lining up with TRBD2. CDR3 size: 16 residues. Trimming took 8 bases from V and 4 from J; bases not matched to a gene: 8.